This T cell receptor beta chain was retrieved from a study of blood T cell repertoires in COVID-19. The wider study: Acute and convalescent COVID-19 samples came from the United States, Italy and Spain.

The age range of participants was 18 to 89 years, with residence in approximately 25 US areas. Donors were grouped by their self-reported clinical history. Study processing details: From reference gene primer amplification, estimates of nucleated cell counts were derived. Profiled with immunoSEQ multiplex PCR; TCRdb holds only in-frame clones, not every one. The V and J calls and clone size were taken over from that table, and D and trimming were inferred from the DNA. The profile shows roughly 150,000 clones, about 80% of them singletons. Germline V gene data show CDR1 as SEHNR and CDR2 as FQNEAQ (reference sequence). Germline trimming cut 2 bases from V and 4 bases from J; bases unmatched to any gene: 8. The CDR3 length is 18 residues.

The chain uses TRBV7-9 and TRBJ1-6; 10 nucleotides line up with TRBD1. This clonotype originated in a woman aged 45-65 years who had recovered from COVID-19. Input material: PBMCs or T cells enriched from blood (not recorded which). The CDR3 region is CASSLYGDRGRYNSPLHF. The CDR3 nucleotides are TGTGCCAGCAGCTTATACGGGGACAGGGGTCGATATAATTCACCCCTCCACTTT.